These 23 T cell receptor beta chains were sequenced from one sample in a study of blood T cell repertoires in COVID-19. Only in-frame clones appear in the TCRdb table, and some are missing; sequencing was by immunoSEQ multiplex PCR. The sample has 200,000 to 250,000 clones; approximately 80% are singletons. Material: peripheral blood. These receptors all come from a woman older than 75 with active or convalescent COVID-19.

The chain employs TRBV21-1 and TRBJ1-2; TRBD1, the D gene given by the table, was not confirmed from the DNA. TRBV21-1 is a pseudogene. This CDR3 comprises 15 residues. The CDR3 here is CASSTEGQGDYGYTF. CDR3 in DNA: TGTGCCAGCAGCACAGAGGGACAGGGCGACTATGGCTACACCTTC.

The chain has TRBV7-2 and TRBJ1-2; D may be TRBD1 (6 bases). Germline-derived CDR1 and CDR2 are SGHTA and FQGNSA. The CDR3 covers 13 residues. Trimming left V 1 base short and J 4 bases short, with 7 bases between. The CDR3 sequence is CASSLDRVYGYTF. The DNA of the CDR3 is TGTGCCAGCAGCTTAGACAGGGTCTATGGCTACACCTTC.

V usage is TRBV11-3 and J usage is TRBJ2-1, with a weak D call TRBD2 (6 bases). Germline V lookup: CDR1 SGHNT, CDR2 YENEEA. V gave up 4 bases and J gave up 2 bases, with 18 bases separating them. CDR3 length: 17 residues. The CDR3 loop is CASSSTPSREPYNEQFF. CDR3 nucleotide sequence: TGTGCCAGCAGCTCCACCCCATCCCGGGAGCCCTACAATGAGCAGTTCTTC.

This rearrangement joins TRBV7-3 to TRBJ2-7; 10 bases agree with TRBD1. CDR3 length equals 14 residues. From germline, CDR1 is SGHTA and CDR2 FQGTGA. J lost 7 bases, V lost 2 bases, and 5 bases had no gene match. The CDR3 DNA reads as TGTGCCAGCAGCTTAGGGACAGGGGAGCGTGAGCAGTACTTC. Its translation is CASSLGTGEREQYF.

The chain carries TRBV18 and TRBJ2-7, with D hard to call. Germline loops: CDR1 KGHSH, CDR2 LQKENI. With 0 bases removed from V and 3 bases from J, the gap between germline ends came to 9 bases. The CDR3 consists of 14 residues. The CDR3 DNA is TGTGCCAGCTCACCACCGGTGGCCAGCTACGAGCAGTACTTC. Amino acid sequence: CASSPPVASYEQYF.

The rearrangement links TRBV18 to TRBJ1-6; 9 bases map to TRBD1. Germline loops: CDR1 KGHSH, CDR2 LQKENI. The CDR3 length is 15 residues. V was clipped by 3 bases and J by 9 bases; unmatched bases: 6. The CDR3 DNA reads as TGTGCCAGCTCACCGGGACAGGGTGGGAGTTCACCCCTCCACTTT. Translated, it gives CASSPGQGGSSPLHF.

The rearrangement joins TRBV9 to TRBJ2-5, with 13 bases identical to TRBD2. V shed 0 bases and J 1 base; nucleotides not matched to a gene: 0. Germline V gives CDR1 SGDLS, CDR2 YYNGEE. The CDR3 sequence is 16 residues long. The CDR3 coding sequence is TGTGCCAGCAGCGTAGGGACTAGCGGGAGCCAAGAGACCCAGTACTTC. Amino acid sequence: CASSVGTSGSQETQYF.

The table lists this clone with a few counts. The chain has TRBV19 and TRBJ1-2; TRBD1 might be the D (6 bases). The germline V and J ends were trimmed by 7 bases and 0 bases, with 15 bases remaining between them. This CDR3 spans 15 amino acids. CDR1 is LNHDA and CDR2 is SQIVND in the germline V gene (reference sequence). The CDR3 protein is CASTHRTASNYGYTF. For the CDR3, the DNA is TGTGCCAGTACTCATCGGACAGCTTCTAACTATGGCTACACCTTC.

The chain joins TRBV11-1 to TRBJ1-2, with D tentatively TRBD1 (6 bases). V shed 4 bases and J shed 8 bases, with 20 bases lying between them. Germline loops: CDR1 SGHAT, CDR2 FQDESV (reference sequence). The CDR3 totals 15 residues. DNA of the CDR3: TGTGCCAGCAGCTCCCGGGGGGCAGGGGCCGGCGGCTACACCTTC. As protein: CASSSRGAGAGGYTF.

V gene TRBV7-2 combines with J gene TRBJ1-5; 7 bases map to TRBD1. From germline, CDR1 is SGHTA and CDR2 FQGNSA. The CDR3 runs 14 residues. The J segment lost 3 bases and the V segment lost 5 bases, leaving 4 bases of the junction unmatched. The DNA for the CDR3 is TGTGCCAGCAGCCCGACAGGGTTCAATCAGCCCCAGCATTTT. Translated: CASSPTGFNQPQHF. The entire variable domain, with the rest obtained from reference TRBV7-2 and TRBJ1-5, is as follows: GAGVSQSPSNKVTEKGKDVELRCDPISGHTALYWYRQSLGQGLEFLIYFQGNSAPDKSGLPSDRFSAERTGGSVSTLTIQRTQQEDSAVYLCASSPTGFNQPQHFGDGTRLSIL.

V is TRBV11-2 and J is TRBJ2-3, with TRBD1 matching over 8 bases. CDR3 length: 14 residues. Germline-derived CDR1 and CDR2 are SGHAT and FQNNGV. Germline trimming cut 7 bases from V and 0 bases from J; bases unmatched to any gene: 3. CDR3: CASKRDRSTDTQYF. The CDR3 DNA reads TGTGCCAGCAAAAGGGACAGGAGCACAGATACGCAGTATTTT.

This clone was counted between two and nine times. V is TRBV2 and J is TRBJ2-5; 8 nucleotides agree with TRBD1. Germline V gene sequence: CDR1 SNHLY, CDR2 FYNNEI. Losses at the gene ends were 2 bases for V and 1 base for J; bases not matched to a gene: 0. The CDR3 length is 14 residues. The chain's CDR3 is CASSEQGAQETQYF. The CDR3, as DNA: TGTGCCAGCAGTGAACAGGGGGCCCAAGAGACCCAGTACTTC.

J is TRBJ1-2 and V is TRBV2; a possible D gene is TRBD1 (6 bases). Between the trimmed V and J ends, which lost 2 bases and 7 bases, there was a span of 11 bases. The CDR3 sequence is 13 residues long. From germline, CDR1 is SNHLY and CDR2 FYNNEI. In DNA form, the CDR3 reads TGTGCCAGCAGTGAAACGCAGGGGACTGGCTACACCTTC. This codes for CASSETQGTGYTF.

The chain combines TRBV7-2 with TRBJ1-6; 8 positions match TRBD1. The V and J ends lost 5 bases and 9 bases, in that order; junction bases with no gene match: 9. Germline V gene sequence: CDR1 SGHTA, CDR2 FQGNSA. This CDR3 comprises 15 residues. CDR3 loop: CASSLGPGQGSPLHF. CDR3 sequence (DNA): TGTGCCAGCAGCCTCGGTCCAGGACAGGGTTCACCCCTCCACTTT.

This chain joins TRBV27 and TRBJ2-3, with D possibly matching TRBD2 (6 bases). The CDR3 is 15 amino acids. CDR1 is MNHEY, CDR2 SMNVEV, per germline (reference sequence). With 6 bases removed from V and 2 bases from J, the gap between germline ends came to 15 bases. The CDR3 region has the DNA TGTGCCAGCAGGACCATGGGGGGAGTCACAGATACGCAGTATTTT. This translates into CASRTMGGVTDTQYF.

This chain joins TRBV7-6 and TRBJ2-1, with TRBD2 matching 8 bases. Losses at the gene ends were 10 bases for V and 10 bases for J; bases not matched to a gene: 21. CDR1 SGHVS and CDR2 FNYEAQ come from the germline V gene. The CDR3 covers 16 residues. CDR3 DNA: TGTGCCACTCAACCTGGGATAAATCGGGGGGGCCTAGAGCAGTTCTTC. Amino acid sequence: CATQPGINRGGLEQFF.

V usage is TRBV13 and J usage is TRBJ1-2; 11 bases are shared with TRBD1. J was trimmed by 2 bases and V by 5 bases; bases with no gene match: 4. CDR3 size: 15 residues. CDR1 PRHDT and CDR2 FYEKMQ come from the germline V gene (reference sequence). The CDR3 region has the DNA TGTGCCAGCAGCCTGGACAGGGGGCTCAACTATGGCTACACCTTC. It yields the protein CASSLDRGLNYGYTF.

This clone was seen just once. The gene calls are TRBV4-1 and TRBJ2-3; 13 positions agree with TRBD2. CDR3 length: 18 amino acids. Germline V gene sequence: CDR1 MGHRA, CDR2 YSYEKL. With V trimmed by 1 base and J by 2 bases, 6 bases remained unmatched. The CDR3 region is CASSQVRTSGGYTDTQYF. CDR3 nucleotides: TGCGCCAGCAGCCAAGTCCGGACTAGCGGGGGTTACACAGATACGCAGTATTTT.

The J gene is TRBJ2-7, the V gene TRBV21-1; TRBD1, the table's D call, lacks a check against the DNA. TRBV21-1 is a pseudogene. This CDR3 has 18 residues. The CDR3 DNA sequence: TGTGCCAGCAGATCAAAAAGGGGGTCGGTAGGGACCTACTACGAGCAGTACTTC. As protein: CASRSKRGSVGTYYEQYF.

The chain links TRBV7-3 to TRBJ2-3, with 10 nucleotides matching TRBD2. The trim removed 5 bases at V and 3 bases at J, leaving 5 bases unmatched. Germline V gene sequence: CDR1 SGHTA, CDR2 FQGTGA. This CDR3 has 15 residues. The CDR3 loop reads CASSLGTSVTDTQYF. DNA for the CDR3: TGTGCCAGCAGCCTAGGGACTAGCGTAACAGATACGCAGTATTTT. The complete variable domain, with remaining parts taken from reference TRBV7-3 and TRBJ2-3, reads GAGVSQTPSNKVTEKGKYVELRCDPISGHTALYWYRQSLGQGPEFLIYFQGTGAADDSGLPNDRFFAVRPEGSVSTLKIQRTERGDSAVYLCASSLGTSVTDTQYFGPGTRLTVL.

This clone was counted between two and nine times. V usage is TRBV4-1 and J usage is TRBJ1-5; possible D gene TRBD1, 5 bases. The germline V gene has CDR1 MGHRA and CDR2 YSYEKL. The CDR3 sequence is 15 residues long. V gave up 4 bases and J gave up 0 bases, with 10 bases separating them. The CDR3 protein is CASSLGQDSNQPQHF. Written as DNA, the CDR3 is TGCGCCAGCAGCCTAGGACAAGATAGCAATCAGCCCCAGCATTTT.

The rearrangement uses TRBV30 and TRBJ2-5, with a tentative D call TRBD1 (6 bases). The V end lost 7 bases, the J end lost 0 bases, and 12 bases lay between the germline ends. Germline CDR1 is GTSNPN and CDR2 is SVGIG (reference sequence). The CDR3 consists of 13 residues. The CDR3 protein is CASNREYQETQYF. CDR3 nucleotides: TGTGCCTCTAACAGGGAGTACCAAGAGACCCAGTACTTC.

The chain joins TRBV19 to TRBJ2-1; 7 nucleotides line up with TRBD2. Germline V gives CDR1 LNHDA, CDR2 SQIVND (reference sequence). CDR3 length equals 15 residues. The trim removed 4 bases at V and 3 bases at J, leaving 6 bases unmatched. Here the CDR3 reads CASSRGAGVYNEQFF. As DNA, the CDR3 is TGTGCCAGTAGTAGGGGCGCGGGGGTCTACAATGAGCAGTTCTTC.